This TCR beta chain was recorded in a study of technical replicates of blood from four donors. Germline lookup yields CDR1 ENHRY and CDR2 SYGVKD. This CDR3 contains 14 residues. V shed 5 bases and J 3 bases; nucleotides not matched to a gene: 2. Sequenced by immunoSEQ multiplex PCR; TCRdb stores in-frame clones only, minus some. The sample consists of around 58,000 clones, approximately 87% of them appearing once. J is TRBJ2-5 and V is TRBV10-3; 11 bases align to TRBD1. This sequence originates from a human donor in good health. Some clones in this sample may be carry-over from other donors' samples. Sequencing input: PBMCs. The CDR3 region is CAISRTGGEETQYF. The CDR3 nucleotides are TGTGCCATCAGTCGGACAGGGGGCGAAGAGACCCAGTACTTC.